This TCR beta chain was sequenced in a study of T cells in Graves' hyperthyroidism and ophthalmopathy. Study-wide findings and caveats: Peripheral blood also featured most of the thyroid clonotypes expanded above 0.001.

Not enrolled were patients with uncontrolled infection, other autoimmune disease, pregnancy or lactation. Diagnosis rested on symptoms, serum thyroxine and TRAb, thyroid ultrasound, and orbital computed tomography. Each 10 ml fresh peripheral blood draw supplied the PBMCs. There are a few counts of this clonotype. Its matching antigen is unknown. The CDR3 extends over 14 amino acids. CDR1 and CDR2 (germline): SGDLS, YYNGEE. The germline V and J ends were trimmed by 0 bases and 1 base, with 4 bases remaining between them. The CDR3 regions of TCR beta were amplified from RNA transcripts. HTBI primers were employed in a first-round RT-PCR of the TCR CDR3. TCRdb re-analysed the multiplex PCR reads in MiXCR, keeping a single row per CDR3 protein. Among fewer than 450,000 distinct CDR3 sequences listed, nearly 15% were seen once.

This TCR was sampled from a woman aged 55-75 years with Graves' ophthalmopathy. The sample taken for sequencing was blood. The chain carries TRBV9 and TRBJ2-2, with unresolved D. The CDR3 here is CASSVGMNTGELFF. DNA of the CDR3: TGTGCCAGCAGCGTAGGGATGAACACCGGGGAGCTGTTTTTT. The full variable domain, rest sourced from reference TRBV9 and TRBJ2-2, is DSGVTQTPKHLITATGQRVTLRCSPRSGDLSVYWYQQSLDQGLQFLIQYYNGEERAKGNILERFSAQQFPDLHSELNLSSLELGDSALYFCASSVGMNTGELFFGEGSRLTVL.